This T cell receptor (beta chain) was found in a study of neurological immune-mediated disorders. Study summary: Of about 35 multiple sclerosis patients, some 30 were relapsing-remitting and 3 secondary progressive.

In its sample, this clonotype was seen many times. Preparation of the unsorted libraries drew on 2 million PBMCs stored at -80 C. TCRdb reanalysed the 5' RACE reads using MiXCR and keeps one entry per CDR3 protein. The repertoire includes some 60,000 distinct CDR3 sequences, roughly 2.5% of them detected once, and 3% sits in the top ten. The trim removed 3 bases at V and 6 bases at J, leaving 11 bases unmatched. The CDR3 has 16 residues. Germline V gene data show CDR1 as DFQATT and CDR2 as SNEGSKA (reference sequence). Source material: PBMCs. The receptor was isolated from a man aged 50-59 years with multiple sclerosis. The chain is built from TRBV20-1 and TRBJ2-2, with 9 bases lining up with TRBD1. Here the CDR3 reads CSARVPRDRAPGELFF. The CDR3 DNA is TGCAGTGCTAGGGTACCCCGGGACAGGGCTCCCGGGGAGCTGTTTTTT.